This record covers a single T cell receptor beta chain. Its specificity is unknown. Trimming removed 4 bases from V and 6 bases from J, with 10 bases in between. The CDR3 covers 12 residues. Germline CDR1 reads MNHEY; CDR2 reads SMNVEV (reference sequence). These data belong to a study of OX40 agonist ivuxolimab in advanced cancers. Study results and caveats: Antigen targets of the expanded peripheral T cells went undetermined. At 0.1 to 3.0 mg/kg, CD4+ and CD8+ blood T cells expanded clonally by week 6.

Only in-frame clones appear in the TCRdb table, and some are missing; sequencing was by immunoSEQ multiplex PCR. Here the sample spans around 100,000 clones, 75% to 95% being singletons. Sequencing was performed on CD4+ or CD8+ T cells sorted from blood, taken in a trial of the OX40 agonist ivuxolimab. The rearrangement links TRBV27 to TRBJ2-7; D unclear. This TCR was sampled from an adult with an advanced solid tumor such as melanoma, head and neck, liver or kidney cancer. CDR3 sequence reads: CASSSGRSEQYF. CDR3 sequence (DNA): TGTGCCAGCAGTTCCGGACGGAGCGAGCAGTACTTC.